The entry below gives a single T cell receptor beta chain sequence along with its context. Its target is not known. The entry originates in a study of OX40 agonist ivuxolimab in advanced cancers. Study-wide points: The antigen specificity of the peripheral T cells (those that were expanded) was not determined.

From germline, CDR1 is LGHNA and CDR2 YSLEER. Trimming removed 2 bases from V and 2 bases from J; junction bases left unmatched: 9. The CDR3 extends over 16 amino acids. Only in-frame clones appear in the TCRdb table, and some are missing; sequencing was by immunoSEQ multiplex PCR. The sample contains more than 50,000 clones, approximately 93% of which appear only once. The rearrangement links TRBV4-3 to TRBJ2-7, with 7 bases aligning to TRBD1. This TCR derives from an adult with an advanced solid tumor such as melanoma, head and neck, liver or kidney cancer. The sample was CD4+ or CD8+ T cells sorted from blood, taken in a trial of the OX40 agonist ivuxolimab. CDR3 amino acids: CASSQPLRGRTYEQYF. The CDR3 DNA reads TGCGCCAGCAGCCAACCGCTGAGGGGGCGCACCTACGAGCAGTACTTC.